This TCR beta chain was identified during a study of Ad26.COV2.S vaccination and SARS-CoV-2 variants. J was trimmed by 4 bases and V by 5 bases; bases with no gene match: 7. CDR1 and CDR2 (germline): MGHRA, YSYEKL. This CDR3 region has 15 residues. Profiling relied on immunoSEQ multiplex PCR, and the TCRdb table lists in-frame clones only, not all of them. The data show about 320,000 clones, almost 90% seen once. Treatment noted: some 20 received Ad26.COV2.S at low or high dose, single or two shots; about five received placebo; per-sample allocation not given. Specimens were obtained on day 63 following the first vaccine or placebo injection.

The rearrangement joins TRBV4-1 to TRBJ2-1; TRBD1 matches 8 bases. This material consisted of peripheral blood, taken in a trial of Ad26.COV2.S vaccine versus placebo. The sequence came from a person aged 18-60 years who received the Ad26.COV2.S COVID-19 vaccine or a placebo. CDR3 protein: CASSALGTGYNEQFF. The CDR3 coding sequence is TGCGCCAGCAGCGCCCTCGGGACAGGTTACAATGAGCAGTTCTTC.